These T cell receptor beta chains were read from a single sample in a study of blood T cell repertoires in COVID-19. TCRdb's table, derived via immunoSEQ multiplex PCR, lists solely in-frame clones and lacks some. Of tens of thousands of clones in the sample, around 85% were seen once. Sample: peripheral blood. These receptors were taken from a man aged 40-49 years with COVID-19, enrolled during active disease. Each CDR3 is given with its conserved first and last residue. D genes are given only for firm matches. Clone size is not always given. Where it is, it says once, few, many or a class for expanded clones.

J	size	V	D	CDR3	DNA
TRBJ2-7	.	TRBV6-1	.	CASSEGGGRGEQYF	TGTGCCAGCAGTGAAGGTGGCGGTCGCGGCGAGCAGTACTTC
TRBJ1-5	.	TRBV3-1/TRBV3-2	.	CASSQDLSNQPQHF	TGTGCCAGCAGCCAAGATTTAAGCAATCAGCCCCAGCATTTT
TRBJ1-1	once	TRBV6-5	.	CASRRDITEAFF	TGTGCCAGCAGGAGGGACATTACTGAAGCTTTCTTT
TRBJ2-7	.	TRBV2	TRBD1	CASRSITLRDRVKYEQYF	TGTGCCAGCAGATCGATTACACTTCGGGACAGAGTAAAGTACGAGCAGTACTTC
TRBJ2-5	.	TRBV11-2	TRBD2	CASSLGSGGAQETQYF	TGTGCCAGCAGCTTAGGTAGCGGGGGGGCACAAGAGACCCAGTACTTC
TRBJ2-3	.	TRBV5-1	TRBD1	CASSEAGTGHTDTQYF	TGCGCCAGCAGCGAAGCCGGGACAGGCCACACAGATACGCAGTATTTT
TRBJ2-3	once	TRBV6-5	TRBD2	CASRTSGPDTQYF	TGTGCCAGCAGAACTAGCGGTCCAGATACGCAGTATTTT
TRBJ2-2	.	TRBV28	TRBD2	CASSPPDGLAGDSNTGELFF	TGTGCCAGCAGTCCCCCGGATGGGCTAGCGGGGGACTCGAACACCGGGGAGCTGTTTTTT
TRBJ2-3	.	TRBV6-4	.	CASSGAGGPTDTQYF	TGTGCCAGCAGTGGGGCCGGGGGGCCCACAGATACGCAGTATTTT
TRBJ1-2	.	TRBV28	.	CASSLEGYYGYTF	TGTGCCAGCAGTTTAGAGGGATATTATGGCTACACCTTC
TRBJ2-7	.	TRBV28	TRBD1	CASSLEGQGAYEQYF	TGTGCCAGCAGCCTAGAGGGACAGGGGGCTTACGAGCAGTACTTC
TRBJ2-1	few	TRBV6-1	.	CASSEAPGSYSSYNEQFF	TGTGCCAGCAGTGAAGCGCCGGGATCCTATAGCTCCTACAATGAGCAGTTCTTC
TRBJ2-5	.	TRBV7-6	TRBD2	CASSLGASGGGETQYF	TGTGCCAGCAGCTTAGGTGCTAGCGGGGGAGGAGAGACCCAGTACTTC
TRBJ1-1	.	TRBV7-9	.	CASSLQGDTEAFF	TGTGCCAGCAGCCTTCAAGGGGACACTGAAGCTTTCTTT
TRBJ2-3	once	TRBV2	TRBD2	CASSEASGGGTDTQYF	TGTGCCAGCAGTGAAGCTAGCGGGGGAGGCACAGATACGCAGTATTTT
TRBJ2-7	.	TRBV29-1	.	CSVGRGPYEQYF	TGCAGCGTGGGGCGGGGGCCCTACGAGCAGTACTTC
TRBJ1-6	.	TRBV30	.	CAWGPTPGPLHF	TGTGCCTGGGGACCTACCCCGGGACCCCTCCACTTT
TRBJ2-2	.	TRBV5-4	TRBD1	CASNPSPGQGPNTGELFF	TGTGCCAGCAACCCAAGTCCAGGACAGGGCCCGAACACCGGGGAGCTGTTTTTT
TRBJ2-1	.	TRBV14	.	CASSQRTLDLRQKDNEQFF	TGTGCCAGCAGCCAACGGACGCTTGACCTCCGACAGAAAGACAATGAGCAGTTCTTC
TRBJ2-2	.	TRBV18	TRBD1	CASSQEIPGQGTGELFF	TGTGCCAGCTCACAAGAAATCCCGGGACAGGGGACCGGGGAGCTGTTTTTT
TRBJ2-7	.	TRBV27	.	CASKLSYEQYF	TGTGCCAGCAAACTTTCCTACGAGCAGTACTTC
TRBJ1-3	.	TRBV19	.	CASRNPSSGNTIYF	TGTGCCAGTCGTAACCCGAGCTCTGGAAACACCATATATTTT
TRBJ2-2	.	TRBV29-1	TRBD1	CSVGTQGPGELFF	TGCAGCGTTGGAACACAGGGGCCCGGGGAGCTGTTTTTT
TRBJ1-2	.	TRBV5-4	TRBD1	CATGPGGSHYGYTF	TGTGCCACCGGACCAGGGGGCTCTCACTATGGCTACACCTTC
TRBJ2-1	.	TRBV7-9	TRBD2	CASSLRSGAHNEQFF	TGTGCCAGCAGCTTAAGGAGCGGGGCCCACAATGAGCAGTTCTTC
TRBJ2-7	.	TRBV7-2	TRBD1	CASSPRDRAAYEQYF	TGTGCCAGCAGCCCCCGGGACAGGGCTGCCTACGAGCAGTACTTC
TRBJ1-5	.	TRBV11-2	.	CASSLGFGQPQHF	TGTGCCAGCAGCTTGGGCTTTGGGCAGCCCCAGCATTTT
TRBJ1-5	.	TRBV4-1	TRBD1	CASSQDAGGMQPQHF	TGCGCCAGCAGCCAAGATGCAGGGGGTATGCAGCCCCAGCATTTT
TRBJ1-5	.	TRBV21-1	.	CASSRGHSNQPQHF	TGTGCCAGCAGCAGGGGGCATAGCAATCAGCCCCAGCATTTT
TRBJ2-5	.	TRBV18	.	CASSPLTVRGETQYF	TGTGCCAGCTCACCACTGACGGTGAGAGGGGAGACCCAGTACTTC
TRBJ2-1	.	TRBV19	.	CASASRTEQFF	TGTGCCAGTGCTAGCCGGACGGAGCAGTTCTTC
TRBJ2-1	.	TRBV5-1	TRBD2	CASSPPREGSYNEQFF	TGCGCCAGCAGCCCGCCGAGGGAGGGGTCCTACAATGAGCAGTTCTTC
TRBJ2-2	.	TRBV20-1	.	CSASPSLNTGELFF	TGCAGTGCTAGTCCTAGCCTGAACACCGGGGAGCTGTTTTTT
TRBJ2-5	.	TRBV4-1	TRBD1	CASSQGQGGETQYF	TGCGCCAGCAGCCAGGGACAGGGAGGGGAGACCCAGTACTTC
TRBJ1-2	.	TRBV28	.	CASSPADGTNYGYTF	TGTGCCAGCAGTCCGGCGGACGGGACTAACTATGGCTACACCTTC
TRBJ2-5	.	TRBV18	.	CASSPPSGRETQYF	TGTGCCAGCTCACCACCGTCAGGTCGGGAGACCCAGTACTTC
TRBJ2-5	.	TRBV4-1	.	CASSQVTGLGETQYF	TGCGCCAGCAGCCAAGTAACAGGGCTGGGAGAGACCCAGTACTTC
TRBJ2-7	.	TRBV29-1	.	CSVFGQMGLEQYF	TGCAGCGTTTTCGGCCAAATGGGGCTCGAGCAGTACTTC
TRBJ2-7	.	TRBV6-5	TRBD1	CATSSQGAYEQYF	TGTGCCACCTCAAGCCAGGGGGCTTACGAGCAGTACTTC
TRBJ1-5	.	TRBV4-1	TRBD1	CASSQDRGRQPQHF	TGCGCCAGCAGCCAGGACAGGGGGCGGCAGCCCCAGCATTTT
TRBJ2-1	.	TRBV28	.	CASTPDWDSYNEQFF	TGTGCCAGCACCCCGGACTGGGACTCCTACAATGAGCAGTTCTTC
TRBJ2-1	.	TRBV5-1	TRBD1	CASSLQGAQNEQFF	TGCGCCAGCAGCTTGCAGGGGGCTCAGAATGAGCAGTTCTTC
TRBJ1-4	.	TRBV2	.	CASSGSWQQGNNEKLFF	TGTGCCAGCAGCGGGTCGTGGCAGCAGGGGAATAATGAAAAACTGTTTTTT
TRBJ2-3	.	TRBV5-4	TRBD2	CASSLFPYLAGGPTDTQYF	TGTGCCAGCAGCTTGTTCCCTTATTTAGCGGGGGGGCCGACAGATACGCAGTATTTT
TRBJ2-3	.	TRBV6-5	TRBD2	CASSYRGEQYF	TGTGCCAGCAGTTACCGGGGGGAGCAGTATTTT